These T cell receptor beta chains were read from a single sample in a study of T cell responses to AZD1222 COVID-19 vaccine. TCRdb keeps only in-frame clones here, not all; method: immunoSEQ multiplex PCR. This sample yields about 120,000 clones, of which 80% to 90% are seen a single time; about 8.5% belongs to the top ten. The sequencing used peripheral blood, collected on day 0 of AZD1222 vaccination. These receptors came from an adult in good health. CDR3s include the opening cysteine and the closing phenylalanine or tryptophan. The D gene is left open where the match is weak. Not every row has a clone size; where given, it reads once, few, many or a size class.

V gene	J gene	clone size	D gene	CDR3 DNA	CDR3 protein
TRBV9	TRBJ1-4	-	-	TGTGCCAGCAGCGTAGGAGATTTAACTAATGAAAAACTGTTTTTT	CASSVGDLTNEKLFF
TRBV29-1	TRBJ2-3	-	-	TGCAGCTTCCGGCAGGCCTCTAAGACAGATACGCAGTATTTT	CSFRQASKTDTQYF
TRBV12-5	TRBJ2-3	-	-	TGTGCTAGTGGTCCTTTATCTGCGCAGGGACTAGATACGCAGTATTTT	CASGPLSAQGLDTQYF
TRBV28	TRBJ2-3	-	TRBD2	TGTGCCAGCAGTAGTGCGGGGGGGCAAGATACGCAGTATTTT	CASSSAGGQDTQYF
TRBV2	TRBJ2-7	-	-	TGTGCCAGCAGTGAGGGGCTTAATGTCCACGAGCAGTACTTC	CASSEGLNVHEQYF
TRBV27	TRBJ2-3	-	TRBD2	TGTGCCAGCAGTTCTCTAGCGGGGGGCACAGATACGCAGTATTTT	CASSSLAGGTDTQYF
TRBV29-1	TRBJ1-2	few	-	TGCAGCGTTGAAGATGTTGGGGTGGGTAGGAACTATGGCTACACCTTC	CSVEDVGVGRNYGYTF
TRBV28	TRBJ2-3	-	-	TGTGCCAGCAGCCCCCCATCAGGCGCGGGGTCCACAGATACGCAGTATTTT	CASSPPSGAGSTDTQYF
TRBV19	TRBJ1-1	-	-	TGTGCCAGTAGTATTCAAGGGGCACAAGCTTTCTTT	CASSIQGAQAFF
TRBV29-1	TRBJ2-3	-	TRBD2	TGCAGCGTTCGCCCCCGGGACGGACTAGTAGCAGATACGCAGTATTTT	CSVRPRDGLVADTQYF
TRBV6-1	TRBJ1-2	-	-	TGTGCCAGCAGTGAACTTCTAGCAGAAAACTATGGCTACACCTTC	CASSELLAENYGYTF
TRBV12-5	TRBJ2-2	once	-	TGTGCTAGTACTAGGGACACCGGGGAGCTGTTTTTT	CASTRDTGELFF
TRBV18	TRBJ2-3	once	TRBD2	TGTGCCAGCTCACCACAGTCACTAGCGGGTACAGATACGCAGTATTTT	CASSPQSLAGTDTQYF
TRBV19	TRBJ2-7	-	-	TGTGCCAGTAGTCGGCAACCGGGCCCCCGGTACGAGCAGTACTTC	CASSRQPGPRYEQYF
TRBV5-1	TRBJ2-7	-	-	TGCGCCAGCAGCTTCTTCCCCGGGACCGCCTACGAGCAGTACTTC	CASSFFPGTAYEQYF
TRBV7-9	TRBJ1-1	once	-	TGTGCCAGCCGTAGGGAAGTGCGCACTGAAGCTTTCTTT	CASRREVRTEAFF
TRBV15	TRBJ1-5	few	-	TGTGCCACCAGCAGAGGCGGTCAGCCCCAGCATTTT	CATSRGGQPQHF
TRBV2	TRBJ2-1	-	TRBD2	TGTGCCAGCGAACGGGAGGAGTCCTACAATGAGCAGTTCTTC	CASEREESYNEQFF
TRBV9	TRBJ1-6	-	TRBD1	TGTGCCAGCAGCGTCGACAGGGCCCCCTCCTATAATTCACCCCTCCACTTT	CASSVDRAPSYNSPLHF
TRBV2	TRBJ1-1	once	-	TGTGCCAGCCTAGGGACCAGCGACACTGAAGCTTTCTTT	CASLGTSDTEAFF
TRBV11-3	TRBJ2-1	-	-	TGTGCCAGCAGCTTAACGGACAATGAGCAGTTCTTC	CASSLTDNEQFF
TRBV6-4	TRBJ1-2	-	TRBD1	TGTGCCAGCAGTGAAGGGGGACAGGCCCCCTATGGCTACACCTTC	CASSEGGQAPYGYTF
TRBV3-1/TRBV3-2	TRBJ1-1	-	-	TGTGCCAGCAGCCAAGATTATTCCAGCGGGGGCTGGACTGAAGCTTTCTTT	CASSQDYSSGGWTEAFF
TRBV18	TRBJ2-2	-	-	TGTGCCAGCTCACCACCTACATGGGACAAAGGGGCGACCGGGGAGCTGTTTTTT	CASSPPTWDKGATGELFF
TRBV20-1	TRBJ1-2	-	-	TGCAGTCAACACGGGTCGAGCGGCTACACCTTC	CSQHGSSGYTF
TRBV14	TRBJ2-7	-	-	TGTGCCAGCAGCCCTAGGTGGGTTTACGAGCAGTACTTC	CASSPRWVYEQYF
TRBV5-1	TRBJ1-4	-	-	TGCGCCAGCAGCTTGGCAGGTTTGAATCAGGGAGGTGAAAAACTGTTTTTT	CASSLAGLNQGGEKLFF
TRBV4-3	TRBJ2-7	-	TRBD1	TGCGCCAGCAGCCCTGGCACAGGGGGTTCCTACGAGCAGTACTTC	CASSPGTGGSYEQYF
TRBV7-9	TRBJ2-3	-	TRBD2	TGTGCCAGCAGCCCAGGACTAGCGGCTAGCACAGATACGCAGTATTTT	CASSPGLAASTDTQYF
TRBV29-1	TRBJ2-2	-	TRBD1	TGCAGCGTTGAGGGACAGGGGGCGGCTCCCACCGGGGAGCTGTTTTTT	CSVEGQGAAPTGELFF
TRBV10-3	TRBJ1-1	-	-	TGTGCCATCAGTGCAGGGGAGTATGAAGCTTTCTTT	CAISAGEYEAFF
TRBV7-8	TRBJ1-4	once	-	TGTGCCAGCAAACCGGGCCCCGGATGGAATGAAAAACTGTTTTTT	CASKPGPGWNEKLFF
TRBV29-1	TRBJ2-3	-	TRBD2	TGCAGCGTTGGAGGTACTAGCGGGAACACAGATACGCAGTATTTT	CSVGGTSGNTDTQYF
TRBV5-5	TRBJ2-7	once	-	TGTGCCAGCAGGTTAGTAGCGGACCATTACGAGCAGTACTTC	CASRLVADHYEQYF
TRBV27	TRBJ2-7	-	TRBD2	TGTGCCAGCAGTTTATTAGCGGGAGGGGACTCCTACGAGCAGTACTTC	CASSLLAGGDSYEQYF
TRBV4-2	TRBJ1-4	once	-	TGTGCCAGCAGCCAAGAGTTGGGGGCGGCTAATGAAAAACTGTTTTTT	CASSQELGAANEKLFF
TRBV10-2	TRBJ1-1	-	-	TGCGCCAGCAGTATGGGGGTGAACACTGAAGCTTTCTTT	CASSMGVNTEAFF
TRBV15	TRBJ2-7	-	-	TGTGCCACCAGTCTAGAGACCCATTACGAGCAGTACTTC	CATSLETHYEQYF
TRBV11-1	TRBJ1-6	-	-	TGTGCCAGCAGCTTAGCGCATTACGGGGTGCTCCACTTT	CASSLAHYGVLHF
TRBV6-5	TRBJ2-5	-	-	TGTGCCAGCAGTTACCCTATGGCAGAGACCCAGTACTTC	CASSYPMAETQYF
TRBV6-1	TRBJ1-1	-	-	TGTGCCAGCAGTGAAACGCCAGAGAACACTGAAGCTTTCTTT	CASSETPENTEAFF
TRBV7-3	TRBJ2-7	-	-	TGTGCCAGCAGCTTAACTAGAACAGACGAGCAGTACTTC	CASSLTRTDEQYF
TRBV13	TRBJ1-4	-	-	TGTGCCAGCAGCTCATCAACCGGAGCTGAAAAACTGTTTTTT	CASSSSTGAEKLFF
TRBV12-5	TRBJ2-1	-	-	TGTGCTAGTGGCCCCGAGGGGGGCGCCTACAATGAGCAGTTCTTC	CASGPEGGAYNEQFF
TRBV6-9	TRBJ2-7	-	-	TGTGCCAGCAGGCGCTCGCACGAGCAGTACTTC	CASRRSHEQYF
TRBV21-1	TRBJ2-7	-	-	TGTGCCAGAACCTGGGCGGCCTCCTACGAGCAGTACTTC	CARTWAASYEQYF
TRBV28	TRBJ2-3	-	-	TGTGCCAGCAGTTTTGTCTTAGCGCAGCCCTCCACAGATACGCAGTATTTT	CASSFVLAQPSTDTQYF
TRBV27	TRBJ1-5	-	TRBD1	TGTGCCAGCAGTTCCCGGGACAGATATCAGCCCCAGCATTTT	CASSSRDRYQPQHF
TRBV7-9	TRBJ1-5	-	-	TGTGCCAGCAGCTTAGGCACAGCCAATCAGCCCCAGCATTTT	CASSLGTANQPQHF
TRBV12-3/TRBV12-4	TRBJ1-2	-	TRBD1	TGTGCCAGCAGCCAGACAGGGATCAATGGCTACACCTTC	CASSQTGINGYTF
TRBV6-5	TRBJ1-3	-	-	TGTGCCAGCAGTTACGCGGGGCGCGGCACCATATATTTT	CASSYAGRGTIYF
TRBV2	TRBJ1-3	-	-	TGTGCCAGCAGTGAAAGGGACTCTGGAAACACCATATATTTT	CASSERDSGNTIYF
TRBV28	TRBJ1-1	-	-	TGTGCCAGCAGTTTATTGAACACTGAAGCTTTCTTT	CASSLLNTEAFF
TRBV19	TRBJ2-1	-	-	TGTGCCAGTAGTATCTTCCCCCGAACGGTCCTGGCACCCCCCACGAGGAATGAGCAGTTCTTC	CASSIFPRTVLAPPTRNEQFF
TRBV12-3/TRBV12-4	TRBJ1-3	-	-	TGTGCCAGCAGTTTACAGAGCACCATATATTTT	CASSLQSTIYF
TRBV6-5	TRBJ1-4	-	-	TGTGCCAGCAGTTACAGTACAGGGCGGGAAAAACTGTTTTTT	CASSYSTGREKLFF
TRBV6-5	TRBJ1-1	-	-	TGTGCCAGCATAGAGGGGGAGCTGAACACTGAAGCTTTCTTT	CASIEGELNTEAFF
TRBV30	TRBJ1-6	-	-	TGTGCCTGGCGGGGTCCAGGGGACTCACCCCTCCACTTT	CAWRGPGDSPLHF
TRBV2	TRBJ2-7	-	-	TGTGCCAGCAGTGTACATTCCTACGAGCAGTACTTC	CASSVHSYEQYF
TRBV19	TRBJ1-2	-	-	TGTGCCAGTAGTATAACGACGGAGAGGGGCTATGGCTACACCTTC	CASSITTERGYGYTF